This T cell receptor (beta chain) comes out of a study of CD8+ T cells in alopecia areata. General observations from the study: Amid tofacitinib therapy, many expanded lesional clones stayed present in scalp and blood.

In the case of this clone: Its antigen is as yet unknown.

Germline V lookup: CDR1 PRHDT, CDR2 FYEKMQ (reference sequence). J was trimmed by 2 bases and V by 3 bases; bases with no gene match: 8. The CDR3 spans 16 residues. Treatment defined: oral pan-JAK inhibitor, 5-10 mg twice daily. The authors extracted RNA and reverse transcribed it into cDNA as the sequencing template. Produced via immunoSEQ multiplex PCR; TCRdb's table is partial and in-frame only. The repertoire includes approximately 180,000 clones, 53% of them detected once, and 11% sits in the top ten. The source material was CD8+ T cells sorted from blood, sampled at week 24, from a patient treated with tofacitinib. This rearrangement joins TRBV13 to TRBJ2-3; TRBD2 agrees at 7 bases. The sequence came from a human donor with alopecia areata. CDR3 in amino acids: CASSFRREANTDTQYF. The CDR3 DNA follows: TGTGCCAGCAGCTTCAGACGGGAGGCAAACACAGATACGCAGTATTTT.